Below, 6 T cell receptor beta chains from the same sample are listed, as sequenced in a study of shared clonotypes between healthy human individuals. The method was immunoSEQ multiplex PCR; TCRdb's version includes in-frame clones alone and lacks a portion of them. The top ten clones hold approximately 0.13% of a sample with around 2.3 million clones, approximately 96% of them seen once. Sequences were obtained from naive CD4+ T cells sorted from blood. Subset specified: CD45RA+ positively selected. Receptors were obtained from a man between 18 and 29 years old in good health.

The CDR3 here is CAISGHSSSYEQYF. The CDR3 DNA is TGTGCCATCAGCGGACACTCTAGCTCCTACGAGCAGTACTTC. This chain joins TRBV10-3 and TRBJ2-7; maybe TRBD1 (5 bases). Looked up from germline, CDR1 is ENHRY and CDR2 is SYGVKD. Trimming cost V 6 bases and J 0 bases, with 12 bases left between them. This CDR3 spans 14 amino acids.

The chain has TRBV7-2 and TRBJ2-1, with TRBD2 identical over 13 bases. The length of the CDR3 is 19 residues. Germline V lookup: CDR1 SGHTA, CDR2 FQGNSA. With 4 bases clipped from V and 0 bases from J, the junction kept 9 bases outside the gene matches. CDR3 protein: CASSSTGLAGWFSYNEQFF. Here the CDR3 DNA reads TGTGCCAGCAGCTCCACGGGACTAGCGGGGTGGTTCTCCTACAATGAGCAGTTCTTC.

This clone has just a few counts. The V call is TRBV5-1, the J call TRBJ2-7; 7 nucleotides align to TRBD1. The V and J ends lost 1 base and 0 bases, in that order; junction bases with no gene match: 7. The CDR3 sequence is 16 residues long. Germline V gene lookup returns CDR1 SGHRS and CDR2 YFSETQ. CDR3 region: CASSLTGTVTSYEQYF. For the CDR3, the DNA is TGCGCCAGCAGCTTGACCGGGACAGTCACCTCCTACGAGCAGTACTTC. The whole variable domain, remainder taken from reference TRBV5-1 and TRBJ2-7, is KAGVTQTPRYLIKTRGQQVTLSCSPISGHRSVSWYQQTPGQGLQFLFEYFSETQRNKGNFPGRFSGRQFSNSRSEMNVSTLELGDSALYLCASSLTGTVTSYEQYFGPGTRLTVT.

The chain links TRBV6-1 to TRBJ2-7; D gene ambiguous. This CDR3 contains 14 residues. Trimming left V 6 bases short and J 0 bases short, with 12 bases between. Germline V lookup: CDR1 MNHNS, CDR2 SASEGT. The CDR3 sequence: CASRPFLGSYEQYF. The CDR3 DNA follows: TGTGCCAGCAGGCCCTTTCTAGGCTCCTACGAGCAGTACTTC.

This sequence joins TRBV7-3 and TRBJ2-6; D possibly corresponds to TRBD2 (6 bases). Trimming took 3 bases from V and 0 from J, leaving 12 bases between them. Per germline, CDR1 SGHTA and CDR2 FQGTGA. This CDR3 spans 17 amino acids. CDR3 nucleotides: TGTGCCAGCAGCTTGGAATCGCGGGGCTCTGGGGCCAACGTCCTGACTTTC. This sequence encodes CASSLESRGSGANVLTF.

A note on this clone: Within the sample, other DNA sequences also encode this same CDR3. The chain employs TRBV2 and TRBJ1-1; TRBD1 agrees at 10 bases. This CDR3 is built from 13 residues. J was trimmed by 5 bases and V by 4 bases; bases with no gene match: 1. CDR1 is SNHLY, CDR2 FYNNEI, per germline. The chain's CDR3 is CASSGQGATEAFF. CDR3 DNA sequence: TGTGCCAGCAGTGGACAGGGGGCAACTGAAGCTTTCTTT. The variable domain in full, with the rest retrieved from reference TRBV2 and TRBJ1-1, is EPEVTQTPSHQVTQMGQEVILRCVPISNHLYFYWYRQILGQKVEFLVSFYNNEISEKSEIFDDQFSVERPDGSNFTLKIRSTKLEDSAMYFCASSGQGATEAFFGQGTRLTVV.